This T cell receptor beta chain was documented in a study of cytomegalovirus exposure and HLA in healthy donors. Every donor was a healthy person donating bone marrow. The PCR was carried out with 60 Vbeta primers and 13 Jbeta primers. Using immunoSEQ multiplex PCR, the repertoire was profiled, and TCRdb retains in-frame clones only, with some absent. The sample has about 140,000 clones, 80% seen once; the top ten hold 4.5% to 6.5%. The CDR3 extends over 13 amino acids. Germline-derived CDR1 and CDR2 are MGHDK and SYGVNS. V was shortened by 5 bases and J by 8 bases, with 14 bases between the two germline ends.

The receptor was isolated from a male donor in good health and CMV-seronegative. The sequencing sample was made of PBMCs. This chain joins TRBV25-1 and TRBJ2-3, with TRBD1 as a possible D gene (6 bases). The CDR3, as DNA: TGTGCCAGCAGTCCCCGGACAGAAGGTACGCAGTATTTT. The encoded protein is CASSPRTEGTQYF.